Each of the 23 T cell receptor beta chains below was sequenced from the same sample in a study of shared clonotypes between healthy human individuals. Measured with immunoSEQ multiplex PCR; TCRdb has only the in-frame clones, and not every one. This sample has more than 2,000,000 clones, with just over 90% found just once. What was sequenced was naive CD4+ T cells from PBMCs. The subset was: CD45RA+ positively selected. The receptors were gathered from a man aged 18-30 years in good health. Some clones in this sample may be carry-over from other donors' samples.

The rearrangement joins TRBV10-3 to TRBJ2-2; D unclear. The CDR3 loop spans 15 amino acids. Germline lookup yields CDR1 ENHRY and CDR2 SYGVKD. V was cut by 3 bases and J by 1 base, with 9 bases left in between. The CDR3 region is CAISDSSRNTGELFF. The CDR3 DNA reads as TGTGCCATCAGTGACAGCAGTAGGAACACCGGGGAGCTGTTTTTT.

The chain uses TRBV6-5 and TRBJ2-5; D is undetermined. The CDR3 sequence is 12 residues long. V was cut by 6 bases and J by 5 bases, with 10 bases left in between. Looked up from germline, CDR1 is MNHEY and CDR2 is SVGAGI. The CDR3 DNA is TGTGCCAGCAGGACGGCCCTTGAGACCCAGTACTTC. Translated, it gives CASRTALETQYF.

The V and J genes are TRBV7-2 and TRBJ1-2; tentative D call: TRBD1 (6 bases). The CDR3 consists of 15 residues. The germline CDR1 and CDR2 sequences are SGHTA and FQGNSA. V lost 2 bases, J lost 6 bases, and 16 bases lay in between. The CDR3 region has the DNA TGTGCCAGCAGCTTAATGGTAGGGACATTCGATGGCTACACCTTC. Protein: CASSLMVGTFDGYTF.

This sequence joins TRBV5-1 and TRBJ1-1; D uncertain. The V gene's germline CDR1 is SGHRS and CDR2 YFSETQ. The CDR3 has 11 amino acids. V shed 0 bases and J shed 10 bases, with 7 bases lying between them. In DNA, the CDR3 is TGCGCCAGCAGCTTGGAAGGTGGAGCTTTCTTT. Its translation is CASSLEGGAFF.

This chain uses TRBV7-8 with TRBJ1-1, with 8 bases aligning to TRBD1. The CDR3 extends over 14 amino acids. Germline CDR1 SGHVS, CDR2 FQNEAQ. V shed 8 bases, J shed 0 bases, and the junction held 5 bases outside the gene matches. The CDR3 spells CASSSTGVNTEAFF. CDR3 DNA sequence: TGTGCCAGCTCGTCGACAGGGGTGAACACTGAAGCTTTCTTT.

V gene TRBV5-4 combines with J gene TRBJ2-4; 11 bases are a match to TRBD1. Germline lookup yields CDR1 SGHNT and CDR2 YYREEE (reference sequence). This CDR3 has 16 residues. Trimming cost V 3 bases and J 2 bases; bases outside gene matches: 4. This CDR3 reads CASSSRTGGTKNIQYF. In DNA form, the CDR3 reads TGTGCCAGCAGCTCTCGGACAGGGGGCACCAAAAACATTCAGTACTTC.

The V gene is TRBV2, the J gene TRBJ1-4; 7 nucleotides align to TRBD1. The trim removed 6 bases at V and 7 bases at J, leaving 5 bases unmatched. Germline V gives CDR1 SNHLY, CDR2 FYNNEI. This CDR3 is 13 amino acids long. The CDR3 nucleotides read TGTGCCAGCAGAGAGGGGGCGAGTGAAAAACTGTTTTTT. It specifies CASREGASEKLFF.

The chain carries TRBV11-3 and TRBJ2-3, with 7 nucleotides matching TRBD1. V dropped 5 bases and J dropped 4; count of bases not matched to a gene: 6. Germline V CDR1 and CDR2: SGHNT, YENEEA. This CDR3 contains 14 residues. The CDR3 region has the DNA TGTGCCAGCAGCCGAGGACAGGCCGCAGATACGCAGTATTTT. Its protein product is CASSRGQAADTQYF. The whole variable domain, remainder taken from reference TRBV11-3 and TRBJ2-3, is EAGVVQSPRYKIIEKKQPVAFWCNPISGHNTLYWYLQNLGQGPELLIRYENEEAVDDSQLPKDRFSAERLKGVDSTLKIQPAELGDSAVYLCASSRGQAADTQYFGPGTRLTVL.

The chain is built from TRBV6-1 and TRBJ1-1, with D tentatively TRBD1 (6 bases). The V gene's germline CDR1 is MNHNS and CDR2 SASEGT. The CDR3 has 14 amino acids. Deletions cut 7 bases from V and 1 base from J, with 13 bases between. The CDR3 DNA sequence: TGTGCCAGCATCCTTCAGGGGCCGAACACTGAAGCTTTCTTT. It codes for CASILQGPNTEAFF.

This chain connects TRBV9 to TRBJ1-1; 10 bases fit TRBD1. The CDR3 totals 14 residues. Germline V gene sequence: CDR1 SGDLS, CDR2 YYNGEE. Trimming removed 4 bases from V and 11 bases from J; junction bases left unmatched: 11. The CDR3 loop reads CASSPGTGANWAFF. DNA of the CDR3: TGTGCCAGCAGCCCCGGGACAGGGGCTAATTGGGCTTTCTTT.

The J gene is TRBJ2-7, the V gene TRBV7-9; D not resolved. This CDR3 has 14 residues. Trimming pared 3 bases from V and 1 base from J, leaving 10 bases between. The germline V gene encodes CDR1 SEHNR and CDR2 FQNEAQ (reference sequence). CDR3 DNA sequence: TGTGCCAGCAGCTTTCAGGCAGGATCCTACGAGCAGTACTTC. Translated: CASSFQAGSYEQYF.

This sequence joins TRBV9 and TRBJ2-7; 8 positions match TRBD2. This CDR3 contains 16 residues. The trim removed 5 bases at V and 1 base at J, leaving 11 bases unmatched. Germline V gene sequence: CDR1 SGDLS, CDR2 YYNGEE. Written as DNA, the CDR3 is TGTGCCAGCAGTCCAGTGGCGGGAGGAGGATCCTACGAGCAGTACTTC. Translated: CASSPVAGGGSYEQYF. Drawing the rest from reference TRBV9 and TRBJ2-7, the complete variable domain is DSGVTQTPKHLITATGQRVTLRCSPRSGDLSVYWYQQSLDQGLQFLIQYYNGEERAKGNILERFSAQQFPDLHSELNLSSLELGDSALYFCASSPVAGGGSYEQYFGPGTRLTVT.

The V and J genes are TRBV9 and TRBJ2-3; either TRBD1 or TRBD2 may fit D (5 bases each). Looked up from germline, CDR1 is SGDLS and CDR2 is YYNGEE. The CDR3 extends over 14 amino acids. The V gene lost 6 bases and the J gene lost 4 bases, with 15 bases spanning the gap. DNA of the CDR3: TGTGCCAGCACCAAGGGGCGGGTCGCAGATACGCAGTATTTT. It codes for CASTKGRVADTQYF.

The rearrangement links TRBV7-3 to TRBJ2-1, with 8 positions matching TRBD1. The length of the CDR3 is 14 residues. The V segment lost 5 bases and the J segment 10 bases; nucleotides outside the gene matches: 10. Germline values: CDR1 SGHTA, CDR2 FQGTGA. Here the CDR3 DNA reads TGTGCCAGCAGCGGGCGGACAGGGTCGGGAGAGCAGTTCTTC. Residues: CASSGRTGSGEQFF.

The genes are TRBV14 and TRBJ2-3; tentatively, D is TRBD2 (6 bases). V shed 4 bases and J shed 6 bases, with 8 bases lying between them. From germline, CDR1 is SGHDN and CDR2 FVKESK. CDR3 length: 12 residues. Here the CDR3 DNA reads TGTGCCAGCAGCCCCGCGGGGGATACGCAGTATTTT. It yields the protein CASSPAGDTQYF. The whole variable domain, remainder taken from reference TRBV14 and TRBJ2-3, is EAGVTQFPSHSVIEKGQTVTLRCDPISGHDNLYWYRRVMGKEIKFLLHFVKESKQDESGMPNNRFLAERTGGTYSTLKVQPAELEDSGVYFCASSPAGDTQYFGPGTRLTVL.

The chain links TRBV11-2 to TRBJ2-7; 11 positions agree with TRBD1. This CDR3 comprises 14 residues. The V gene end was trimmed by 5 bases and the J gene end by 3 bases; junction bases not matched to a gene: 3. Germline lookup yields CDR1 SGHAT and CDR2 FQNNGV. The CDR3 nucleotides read TGTGCCAGCAGCCAAGGGACAGGGGGCTACGAGCAGTACTTC. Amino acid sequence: CASSQGTGGYEQYF.

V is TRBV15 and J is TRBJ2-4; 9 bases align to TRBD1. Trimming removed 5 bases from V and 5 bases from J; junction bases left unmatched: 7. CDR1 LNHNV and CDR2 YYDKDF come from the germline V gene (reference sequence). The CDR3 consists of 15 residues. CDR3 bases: TGTGCCACCAGCGTCCGCCGGGACAGGGAAAACATTCAGTACTTC. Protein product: CATSVRRDRENIQYF.

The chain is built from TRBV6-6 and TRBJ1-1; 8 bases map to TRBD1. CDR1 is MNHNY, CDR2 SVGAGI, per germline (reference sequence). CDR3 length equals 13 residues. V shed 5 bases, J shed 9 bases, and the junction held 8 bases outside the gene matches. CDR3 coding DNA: TGTGCCAGCAGTAACACAGGACAGGGAAAAGCTTTCTTT. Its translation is CASSNTGQGKAFF.

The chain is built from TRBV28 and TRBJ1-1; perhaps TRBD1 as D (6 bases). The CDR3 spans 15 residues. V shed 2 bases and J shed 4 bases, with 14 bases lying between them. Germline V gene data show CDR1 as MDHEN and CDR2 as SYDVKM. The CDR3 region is CASSLGGRKGTEAFF. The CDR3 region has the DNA TGTGCCAGCAGTTTAGGGGGCAGGAAGGGCACTGAAGCTTTCTTT.

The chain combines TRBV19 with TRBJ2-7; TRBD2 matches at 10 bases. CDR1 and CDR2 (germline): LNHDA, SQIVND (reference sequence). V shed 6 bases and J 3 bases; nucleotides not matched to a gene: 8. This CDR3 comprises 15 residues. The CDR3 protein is CASSPKGTSVYEQYF. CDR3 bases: TGTGCCAGTAGCCCAAAAGGGACTAGCGTCTACGAGCAGTACTTC.

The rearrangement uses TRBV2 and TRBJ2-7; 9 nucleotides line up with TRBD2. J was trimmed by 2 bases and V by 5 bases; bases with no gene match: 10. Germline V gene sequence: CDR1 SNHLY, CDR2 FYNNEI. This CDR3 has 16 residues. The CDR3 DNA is TGTGCCAGCAGTCCCCAGGGTAGCGGGAGAACCTACGAGCAGTACTTC. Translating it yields CASSPQGSGRTYEQYF.

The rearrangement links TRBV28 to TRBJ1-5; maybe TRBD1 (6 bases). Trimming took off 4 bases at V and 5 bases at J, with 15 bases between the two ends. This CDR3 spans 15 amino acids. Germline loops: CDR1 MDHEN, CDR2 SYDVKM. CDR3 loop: CASSSDRSGDQPQHF. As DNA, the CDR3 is TGTGCCAGCAGTTCCGACAGGTCGGGGGATCAGCCCCAGCATTTT.

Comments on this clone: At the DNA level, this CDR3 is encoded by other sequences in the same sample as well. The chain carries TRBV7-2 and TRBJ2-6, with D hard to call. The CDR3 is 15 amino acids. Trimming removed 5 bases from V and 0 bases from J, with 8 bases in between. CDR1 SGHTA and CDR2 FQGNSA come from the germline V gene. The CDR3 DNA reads TGTGCCAGCAGCCCCTTCCGCTCTGGGGCCAACGTCCTGACTTTC. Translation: CASSPFRSGANVLTF.